The source of this T cell receptor (beta chain) is a study of PD-1 blockade in classical Hodgkin lymphoma. Sequencing used immunoSEQ multiplex PCR; TCRdb keeps in-frame clones, though not all of them. The repertoire has about 97,000 clones, approximately 88% of them found once; the top ten carry 10% to 15%. V was pared by 4 bases and J by 4 bases, with 9 bases between. Germline CDR1 is SGHTA and CDR2 is FQGNSA. The CDR3 is 13 amino acids. Study-wide results and limits: Complete responders showed a baseline diversity that resembled the diversity of newly diagnosed patients. Unlike CD8+ TCR diversity, which did not rise significantly by C4D1, CD4+ TCR diversity did. Nothing has yet pinned down what causes the repertoire differences, possibly disease activity or prior therapy.

With no exception, relapse followed autologous stem cell transplantation in all patients, and brentuximab vedotin exposure varied. Best responses were complete response, partial response or progressive disease. About this clone: What it binds is unknown.

The TCR was taken from a human donor with classical Hodgkin lymphoma. This chain connects TRBV7-2 to TRBJ2-3, with unresolved D. The sequenced sample was peripheral blood mononuclear cells (PBMCs), obtained at baseline. Here the CDR3 DNA reads TGTGCCAGCAGCTCCCTAGGGCCAGATACGCAGTATTTT. This translates into CASSSLGPDTQYF.